This section outlines one TCR beta chain sequence together with its context. In the study's own analysis: Estimated nucleated cell counts came from reference gene primer amplification. TCRdb keeps only in-frame clones here, not all; method: immunoSEQ multiplex PCR. V and J calls and clone size come straight from that table; D and trimming were deduced from the DNA. The sample lists 130,000 or so clones, roughly 80% occurring once. The data derive from a study of blood T cell repertoires in COVID-19. Per the germline V gene, CDR1 is SGHVS and CDR2 is FQNEAQ. V dropped 4 bases and J dropped 6; count of bases not matched to a gene: 8. The CDR3 extends over 14 amino acids. Participants had their cohort set by participant-reported clinical history.

The rearrangement links TRBV7-8 to TRBJ2-7; 8 bases are shared with TRBD2. The receptor's source is a man aged 35 to 55 with acute COVID-19. The sequencing input was PBMCs or T cells enriched from blood (not recorded which). The CDR3, as DNA: TGTGCCAGCAGCTCCCCCTTGCTAGCGGGCGAGCAGTACTTC. Protein sequence: CASSSPLLAGEQYF.